What follows is one T cell receptor beta chain and its context. The source of the sample is a study of T cells expressing NK-cell markers. No DNA is given; TCRdb re-called the 5' RACE reads and lists each CDR3 protein once. This table holds 550,000 to 600,000 distinct CDR3 sequences. This CDR3 contains 12 residues. Germline V gene lookup returns CDR1 SQVTM and CDR2 ANQGSEA. The chain couples TRBV29-1 to TRBJ2-1; the D call of TRBD2 rests on TCRdb alone, since no DNA is present to check it. The TCR comes from a man younger than 35 in good health. Sequenced: blood T cells: a sorted CD56 or NKG2C T cell subset, CD4+ or CD8+ T cells, or bulk PBMC T cells (not recorded which). This CDR3 reads CSAREGQGEQFF.